This T cell receptor (beta chain) was captured in a study of identical twins. MiXCR was run by TCRdb on the 5' RACE reads, yielding one entry per CDR3 protein. The table lists about 200,000 distinct CDR3 sequences, 5.5% to 7.5% of them singletons. This clonotype was observed a handful of times. Antigen specificity is unknown. General study results and limits: A cross-sectional statistical analysis, not follow-up of the same donors, supported the conclusions.

The data were also submitted as part of a second study, on T cells expressing NK-cell markers.

The sequence was obtained from a woman between 18 and 29 years old in good health. The sample comprised CD8+ T cells sorted from blood.

The CDR3 DNA sequence: TGTGCCTGGAGTCTTACAGATACGCAGTATTTT. This encodes CAWSLTDTQYF. This chain links TRBV30 with TRBJ2-3; D is unclear. The CDR3 is 11 residues long. With 2 bases removed from V and 3 bases from J, the gap between germline ends came to 3 bases. From germline, CDR1 is GTSNPN and CDR2 SVGIG (reference sequence). The full variable domain, with the rest looked up from reference TRBV30 and TRBJ2-3, is SQTIHQWPATLVQPVGSPLSLECTVEGTSNPNLYWYRQAAGRGLQLLFYSVGIGQISSEVPQNLSASRPQDRQFILSSKKLLLSDSGFYLCAWSLTDTQYFGPGTRLTVL.